The entry below gives a single T cell receptor beta chain sequence along with its context. Its antigen is undetermined. This sample stems from a study of blood T cells in healthy people across ages. J lost 1 base, V lost 0 bases, and 12 bases had no gene match. CDR3 length: 20 residues. CDR1 is DFQATT, CDR2 SNEGSKA, per germline (reference sequence). Through a sample-barcoded 5' primer and a J-beta primer mix, a second PCR was run for 7 to 11 cycles. The template-switch adaptor, which had 12 random nucleotides, put a tag on each cDNA molecule. Each CDR3 protein gets one entry after TCRdb re-called the 5' RACE reads with MiXCR. The data show 780,000 or so distinct CDR3 sequences, around a quarter seen once. Study conclusions and caveats: Donors of long life had a larger count of naive CD4+ cells and greater diversity than aged donors.

Another study also made use of these data, one on T cells of mothers and their children. That study reports: Sample barcodes and 2-4 random nucleotides came from the second PCR's M1S primer. Each child gave approximately 3.2 million TCR beta CDR3 reads (each mother, over 9.5 million).

The chain carries TRBV20-1 and TRBJ1-6; the match to TRBD1 covers 10 bases. The TCR comes from a boy between 10 and 17 years old in good health. The sequencing sample was made of blood. The DNA for the CDR3 is TGCAGTGCTAGAGATTTCGTGGGACAGGGGTCGGATTCCTATAATTCACCCCTCCACTTT. Translating gives CSARDFVGQGSDSYNSPLHF.